This TCR beta chain originates from a study of T cell responses to AZD1222 COVID-19 vaccine. Profiling relied on immunoSEQ multiplex PCR, and the TCRdb table lists in-frame clones only, not all of them. The table includes 250,000 to 300,000 clones, about 94% detected once. Germline CDR1 and CDR2: SGDLS and YYNGEE. With 0 bases clipped from V and 0 bases from J, the junction kept 6 bases outside the gene matches. The length of the CDR3 is 16 residues. The chain carries TRBV9 and TRBJ2-7; 7 positions agree with TRBD2. The source material was peripheral blood, sampled 28 days after the second AZD1222 dose. The sequence was obtained from an adult who received the AZD1222 COVID-19 vaccine. The CDR3 coding sequence is TGTGCCAGCAGCGTAGACCCTAGCGGTGCCTCCTACGAGCAGTACTTC. Its translation is CASSVDPSGASYEQYF.